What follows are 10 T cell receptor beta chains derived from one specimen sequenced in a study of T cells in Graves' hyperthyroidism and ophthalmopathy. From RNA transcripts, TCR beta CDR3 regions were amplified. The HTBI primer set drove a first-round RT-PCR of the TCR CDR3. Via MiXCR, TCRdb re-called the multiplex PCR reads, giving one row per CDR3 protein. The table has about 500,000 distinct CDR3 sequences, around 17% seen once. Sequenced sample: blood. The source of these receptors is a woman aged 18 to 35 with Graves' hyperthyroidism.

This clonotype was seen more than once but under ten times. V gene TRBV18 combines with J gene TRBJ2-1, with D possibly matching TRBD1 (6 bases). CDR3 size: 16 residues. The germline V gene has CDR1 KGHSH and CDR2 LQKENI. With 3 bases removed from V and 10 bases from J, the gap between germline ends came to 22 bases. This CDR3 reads CASSPAYLQGRREQFF. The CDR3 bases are TGTGCCAGCTCACCGGCTTACTTACAGGGTAGGAGGGAGCAGTTCTTC.

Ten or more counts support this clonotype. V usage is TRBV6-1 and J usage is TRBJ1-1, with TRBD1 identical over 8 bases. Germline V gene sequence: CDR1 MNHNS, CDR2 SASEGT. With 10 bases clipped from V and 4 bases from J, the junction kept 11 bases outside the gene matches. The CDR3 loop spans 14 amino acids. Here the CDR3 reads CATCRQGRFTEAFF. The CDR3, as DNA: TGTGCCACCTGTCGACAGGGGAGGTTCACTGAAGCTTTCTTT.

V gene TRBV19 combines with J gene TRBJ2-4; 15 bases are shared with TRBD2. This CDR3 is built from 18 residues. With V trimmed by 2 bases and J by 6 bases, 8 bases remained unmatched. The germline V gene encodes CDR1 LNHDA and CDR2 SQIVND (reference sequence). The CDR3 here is CASSIPGTSGRRRNIQYF. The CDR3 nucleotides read TGTGCCAGTAGTATACCCGGGACTAGCGGGAGGCGGAGAAACATTCAGTACTTC.

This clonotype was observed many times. CDR3 sequence reads: CSAPRGGSYNEQFF. CDR3 bases: TGCAGTGCACCCAGGGGGGGCTCCTACAATGAGCAGTTCTTC. V is TRBV20-1 and J is TRBJ2-1, with D perhaps being TRBD1 or TRBD2 (7 bases each). V lost 6 bases and J lost 0, with 12 bases in between. In germline, CDR1 is DFQATT, CDR2 SNEGSKA (reference sequence). This CDR3 spans 14 amino acids.

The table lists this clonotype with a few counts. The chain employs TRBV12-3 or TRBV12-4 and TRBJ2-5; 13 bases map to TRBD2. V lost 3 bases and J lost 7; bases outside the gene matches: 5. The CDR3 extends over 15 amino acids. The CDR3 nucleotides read TGTGCCAGCAGTTTCACTAGCGGGGGGGGCGGGACCCAGTACTTC. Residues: CASSFTSGGGGTQYF.

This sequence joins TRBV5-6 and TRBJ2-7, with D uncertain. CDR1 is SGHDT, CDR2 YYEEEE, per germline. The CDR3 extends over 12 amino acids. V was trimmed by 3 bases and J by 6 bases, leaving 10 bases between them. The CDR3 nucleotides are TGTGCCAGCAGCTCCCCGCTCCTCGAGCAGTACTTC. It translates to CASSSPLLEQYF.

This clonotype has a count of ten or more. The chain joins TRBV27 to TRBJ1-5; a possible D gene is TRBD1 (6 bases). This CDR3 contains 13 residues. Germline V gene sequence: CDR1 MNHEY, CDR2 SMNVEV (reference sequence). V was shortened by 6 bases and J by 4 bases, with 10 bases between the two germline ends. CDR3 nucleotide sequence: TGTGCCAGCAGAACCAGGGGAAATCAGCCCCAGCATTTT. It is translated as CASRTRGNQPQHF.

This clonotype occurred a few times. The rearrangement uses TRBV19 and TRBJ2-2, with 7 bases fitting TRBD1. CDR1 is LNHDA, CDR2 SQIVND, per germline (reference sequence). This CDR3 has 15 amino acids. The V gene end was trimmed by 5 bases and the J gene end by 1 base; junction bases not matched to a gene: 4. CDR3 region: CASSDRARNTGELFF. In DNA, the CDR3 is TGTGCCAGTAGTGACAGGGCAAGGAACACCGGGGAGCTGTTTTTT. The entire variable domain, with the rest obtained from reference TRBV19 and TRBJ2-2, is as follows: DGGITQSPKYLFRKEGQNVTLSCEQNLNHDAMYWYRQDPGQGLRLIYYSQIVNDFQKGDIAEGYSVSREKKESFPLTVTSAQKNPTAFYLCASSDRARNTGELFFGEGSRLTVL.

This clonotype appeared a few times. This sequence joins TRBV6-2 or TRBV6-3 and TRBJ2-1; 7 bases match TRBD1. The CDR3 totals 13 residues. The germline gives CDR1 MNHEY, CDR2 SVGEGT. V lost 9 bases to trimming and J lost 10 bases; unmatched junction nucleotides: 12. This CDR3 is CASRTGSPQEQFF. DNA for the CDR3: TGTGCCAGTAGGACAGGATCGCCCCAAGAGCAGTTCTTC.

The CDR3 DNA is TGCGCCAGCAGCTTGACAGGGAGCAGCGAGCAGTACTTC. Its translation is CASSLTGSSEQYF. V and J are TRBV5-1 and TRBJ2-7; TRBD1 might be the D (6 bases). V was trimmed by 1 base and J by 6 bases, leaving 11 bases between them. The V gene's germline CDR1 is SGHRS and CDR2 YFSETQ. The CDR3 contains 13 residues.